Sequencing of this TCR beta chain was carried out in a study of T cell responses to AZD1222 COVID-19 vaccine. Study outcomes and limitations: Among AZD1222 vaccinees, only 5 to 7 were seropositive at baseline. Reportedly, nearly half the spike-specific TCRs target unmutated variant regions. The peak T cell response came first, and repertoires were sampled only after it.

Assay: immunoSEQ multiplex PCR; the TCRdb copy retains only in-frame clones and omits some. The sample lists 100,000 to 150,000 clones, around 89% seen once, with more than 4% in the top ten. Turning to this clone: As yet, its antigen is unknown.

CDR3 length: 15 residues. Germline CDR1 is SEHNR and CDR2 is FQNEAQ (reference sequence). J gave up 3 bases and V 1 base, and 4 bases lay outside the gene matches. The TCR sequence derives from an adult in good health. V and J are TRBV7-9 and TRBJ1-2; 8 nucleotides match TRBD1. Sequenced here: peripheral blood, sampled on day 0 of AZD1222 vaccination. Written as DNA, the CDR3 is TGTGCCAGCAGCTTAGGGCAGGGGGCCCACTATGGCTACACCTTC. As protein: CASSLGQGAHYGYTF.